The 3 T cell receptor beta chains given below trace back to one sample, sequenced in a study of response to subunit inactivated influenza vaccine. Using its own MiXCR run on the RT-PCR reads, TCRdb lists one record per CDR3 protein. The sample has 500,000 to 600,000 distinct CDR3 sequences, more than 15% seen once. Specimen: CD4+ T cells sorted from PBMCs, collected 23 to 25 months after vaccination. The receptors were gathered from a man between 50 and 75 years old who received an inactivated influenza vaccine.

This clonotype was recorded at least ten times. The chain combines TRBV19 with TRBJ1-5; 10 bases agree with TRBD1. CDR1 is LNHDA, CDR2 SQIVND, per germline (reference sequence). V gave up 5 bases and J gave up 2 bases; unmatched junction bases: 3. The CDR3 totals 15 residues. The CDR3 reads CASSQGQGGNQPQHF. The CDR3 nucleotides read TGTGCCAGTAGTCAAGGACAGGGGGGCAATCAGCCCCAGCATTTT. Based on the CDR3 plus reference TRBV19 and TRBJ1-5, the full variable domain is DGGITQSPKYLFRKEGQNVTLSCEQNLNHDAMYWYRQDPGQGLRLIYYSQIVNDFQKGDIAEGYSVSREKKESFPLTVTSAQKNPTAFYLCASSQGQGGNQPQHFGDGTRLSIL.

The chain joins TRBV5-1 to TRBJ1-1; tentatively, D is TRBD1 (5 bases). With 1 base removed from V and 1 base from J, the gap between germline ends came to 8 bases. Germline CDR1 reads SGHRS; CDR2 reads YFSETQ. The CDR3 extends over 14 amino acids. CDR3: CASSLRQQNTEAFF. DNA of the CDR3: TGCGCCAGCAGCTTGAGACAGCAGAACACTGAAGCTTTCTTT. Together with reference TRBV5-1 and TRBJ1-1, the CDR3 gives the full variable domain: KAGVTQTPRYLIKTRGQQVTLSCSPISGHRSVSWYQQTPGQGLQFLFEYFSETQRNKGNFPGRFSGRQFSNSRSEMNVSTLELGDSALYLCASSLRQQNTEAFFGQGTRLTVV.

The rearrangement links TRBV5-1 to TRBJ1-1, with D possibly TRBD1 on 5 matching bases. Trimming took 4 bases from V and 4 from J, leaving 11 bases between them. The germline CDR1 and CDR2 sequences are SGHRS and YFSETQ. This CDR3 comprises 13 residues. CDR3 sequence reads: CASSRDSTTEAFF. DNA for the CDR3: TGCGCCAGCAGCCGAGACAGCACCACTGAAGCTTTCTTT.